Detailed here is one T cell receptor (beta chain). The data stem from a study of blood T cell repertoires in COVID-19. Study at large: COVID-19 samples from acute and convalescent phases originated in the United States, Italy and Spain. The cDNA or gDNA used as material had been derived from T cells, B-cell-depleted T cells, or PBMCs.

Authors' analysis steps: Amplifying reference gene primers gave estimates of nucleated cell counts. TCRdb keeps only in-frame clones here, not all; method: immunoSEQ multiplex PCR. V, J and clone size derive from that table, while D and trimming were established from the DNA sequence. The sample has approximately 68,000 clones, around 85% seen once. Sequencing was performed on peripheral blood. This TCR derives from a woman aged 80 or over with active or convalescent COVID-19.

CDR3 bases: TGTGCCAGCACGGGGGACAGGGGATTAGGAACCCCCTACGAGCAGTACTTC. Its translation: CASTGDRGLGTPYEQYF. The chain joins TRBV2 to TRBJ2-7, with TRBD1 matching 10 bases. The length of the CDR3 is 17 residues. V lost 7 bases, J lost 2 bases, and 14 bases stayed unmatched. Germline assignment: CDR1 SNHLY and CDR2 FYNNEI.